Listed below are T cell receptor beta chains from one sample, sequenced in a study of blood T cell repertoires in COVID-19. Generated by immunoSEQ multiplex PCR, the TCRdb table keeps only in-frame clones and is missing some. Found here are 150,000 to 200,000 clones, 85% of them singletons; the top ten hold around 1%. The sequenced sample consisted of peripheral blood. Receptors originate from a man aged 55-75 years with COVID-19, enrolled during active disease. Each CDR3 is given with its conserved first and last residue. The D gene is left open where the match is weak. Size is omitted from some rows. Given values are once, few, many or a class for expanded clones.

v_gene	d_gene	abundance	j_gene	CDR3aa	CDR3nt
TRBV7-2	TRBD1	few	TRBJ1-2	CASSLGLRQGAYGYTF	TGTGCCAGCAGCCTTGGCCTGAGACAGGGAGCTTATGGCTACACCTTC
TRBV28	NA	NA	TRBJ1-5	CASSWGNNQPQHF	TGTGCCAGCAGTTGGGGCAACAATCAGCCCCAGCATTTT
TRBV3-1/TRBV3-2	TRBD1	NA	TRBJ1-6	CASSQVGQGPPLHF	TGTGCCAGCAGCCAAGTGGGACAGGGTCCACCCCTCCACTTT
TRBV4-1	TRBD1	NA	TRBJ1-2	CASSPEGGAGGYTF	TGCGCCAGCAGTCCCGAAGGGGGCGCGGGTGGCTACACCTTC
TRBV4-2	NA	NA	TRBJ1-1	CASSQGGGTRGMNTEAFF	TGTGCCAGCAGCCAAGGGGGCGGGACTCGCGGTATGAACACTGAAGCTTTCTTT
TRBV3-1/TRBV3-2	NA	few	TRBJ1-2	CASSLTYRRTNYGYTF	TGTGCCAGCAGCTTAACCTACAGGAGAACTAACTATGGCTACACCTTC
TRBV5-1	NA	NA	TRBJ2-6	CASSPGRGRGANVLTF	TGCGCCAGCAGCCCCGGGCGGGGGCGTGGGGCCAACGTCCTGACTTTC
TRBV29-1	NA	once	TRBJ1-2	CSGGQNYGYTF	TGCAGCGGAGGACAAAACTATGGCTACACCTTC
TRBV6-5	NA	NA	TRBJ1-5	CASRQVNNQPQHF	TGTGCCAGCAGACAGGTGAACAATCAGCCCCAGCATTTT
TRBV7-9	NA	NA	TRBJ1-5	CASSPGGWSNQPQHF	TGTGCCAGCAGCCCCGGGGGTTGGAGCAATCAGCCCCAGCATTTT
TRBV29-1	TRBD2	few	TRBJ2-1	CSVRSGSLSYNEQFF	TGCAGCGTTCGTAGCGGGAGTTTATCCTACAATGAGCAGTTCTTC
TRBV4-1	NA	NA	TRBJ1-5	CASSQDRGYQPQHF	TGCGCCAGCAGCCAAGATAGGGGCTATCAGCCCCAGCATTTT
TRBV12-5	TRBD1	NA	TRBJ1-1	CASGITGDTEAFF	TGTGCTAGTGGCATTACAGGGGACACTGAAGCTTTCTTT
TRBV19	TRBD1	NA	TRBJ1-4	CASSIPLPGQGATNEKLFF	TGTGCCAGTAGTATCCCCCTACCGGGACAGGGTGCAACTAATGAAAAACTGTTTTTT
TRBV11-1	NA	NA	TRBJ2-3	CASSLEGGTDTQYF	TGTGCCAGCAGCCTGGAGGGAGGCACAGATACGCAGTATTTT
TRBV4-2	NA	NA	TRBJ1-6	CASSRTPTNDNSPLHF	TGTGCCAGCAGCCGAACCCCGACAAACGATAATTCACCCCTCCACTTT
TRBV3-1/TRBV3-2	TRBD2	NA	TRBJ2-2	CASSQGGSGIGELFF	TGTGCCAGCAGCCAAGGAGGTAGCGGGATTGGGGAGCTGTTTTTT
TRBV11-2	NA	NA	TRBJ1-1	CASSLTGMNTEAFF	TGTGCCAGCAGCTTAACAGGTATGAACACTGAAGCTTTCTTT
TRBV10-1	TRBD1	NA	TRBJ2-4	CASTPRGLPGGIQYF	TGCGCCAGCACCCCCCGCGGCCTCCCAGGGGGAATTCAGTACTTC
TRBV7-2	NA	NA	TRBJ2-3	CASSLQGTDTQYF	TGTGCCAGCAGCTTACAGGGCACAGATACGCAGTATTTT
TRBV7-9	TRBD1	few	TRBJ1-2	CASSGTANYGYTF	TGTGCCAGCAGCGGGACAGCTAACTATGGCTACACCTTC
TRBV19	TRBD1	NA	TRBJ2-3	CASTTGDRGTDTQYF	TGTGCCAGCACAACCGGGGACAGAGGCACAGATACGCAGTATTTT
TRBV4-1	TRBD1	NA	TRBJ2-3	CASSQSRQGISTDTQYF	TGCGCCAGCAGCCAGTCCCGACAGGGGATCAGCACAGATACGCAGTATTTT
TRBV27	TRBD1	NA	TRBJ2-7	CASSLMGGQGFYEQYF	TGTGCCAGCAGTTTAATGGGTGGACAGGGGTTTTACGAGCAGTACTTC
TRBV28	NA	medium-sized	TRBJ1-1	CANQRERGTEAFF	TGTGCCAACCAAAGGGAACGGGGAACTGAAGCTTTCTTT
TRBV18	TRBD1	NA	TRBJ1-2	CASSPGTGEGYTF	TGTGCCAGCTCACCTGGGACAGGGGAGGGCTACACCTTC
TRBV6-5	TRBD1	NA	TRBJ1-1	CAARSNRGNSEAFF	TGTGCCGCTCGATCAAACAGGGGAAACTCTGAAGCTTTCTTT
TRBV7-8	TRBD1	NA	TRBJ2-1	CASSIKTGGWNEQFF	TGTGCCAGCAGCATAAAGACAGGGGGGTGGAATGAGCAGTTCTTC
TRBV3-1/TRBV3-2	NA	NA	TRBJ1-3	CASSLTASSGNTIYF	TGTGCCAGCAGCCTGACAGCGAGCTCTGGAAACACCATATATTTT